The 19 T cell receptor beta chains listed next were all sequenced from one sample in a study of shared clonotypes between healthy human individuals. Sequenced by immunoSEQ multiplex PCR; TCRdb stores in-frame clones only, minus some. The table shows about 1.1 million clones, with roughly 74% occurring only once. Material for sequencing was memory CD4+ T cells from PBMCs. The subset here: CD45RA-negative fraction. These receptors were taken from a man between 18 and 35 years old in good health. Some clones in this sample may be carry-over from other donors' samples.

This clone was observed a few times. The chain couples TRBV19 to TRBJ1-5, with D possibly TRBD1 on 6 matching bases. Trimming cost V 4 bases and J 7 bases, with 14 bases left between them. Germline CDR1 and CDR2: LNHDA and SQIVND (reference sequence). CDR3 size: 14 residues. CDR3 DNA: TGTGCCAGTAGTACTCACAGGGCCGAACAGCCCCAGCATTTT. It is translated as CASSTHRAEQPQHF.

The V and J genes are TRBV19 and TRBJ1-2; D is possibly TRBD1 (5 bases). In germline, CDR1 is LNHDA, CDR2 SQIVND (reference sequence). This CDR3 region has 15 residues. Trimming left V 5 bases short and J 3 bases short, with 16 bases between. In DNA, the CDR3 is TGTGCCAGTAGTCCTGCGATCGGGGGGTACTATGGCTACACCTTC. It encodes CASSPAIGGYYGYTF. Using reference TRBV19 and TRBJ1-2 for the parts outside the CDR3, the full variable domain is DGGITQSPKYLFRKEGQNVTLSCEQNLNHDAMYWYRQDPGQGLRLIYYSQIVNDFQKGDIAEGYSVSREKKESFPLTVTSAQKNPTAFYLCASSPAIGGYYGYTFGSGTRLTVV.

J is TRBJ1-2 and V is TRBV2; D not certain. V was cut by 6 bases and J by 7 bases, with 12 bases left in between. This CDR3 is 12 amino acids long. Per germline, CDR1 SNHLY and CDR2 FYNNEI. The CDR3 nucleotides read TGTGCCAGCAGCAAAGAAGGGCTTGGCTACACCTTC. Protein: CASSKEGLGYTF. The variable domain in full, completed from reference TRBV2 and TRBJ1-2, reads EPEVTQTPSHQVTQMGQEVILRCVPISNHLYFYWYRQILGQKVEFLVSFYNNEISEKSEIFDDQFSVERPDGSNFTLKIRSTKLEDSAMYFCASSKEGLGYTFGSGTRLTVV.

The genes are TRBV2 and TRBJ1-1; D ambiguous. The CDR3 consists of 12 residues. V was shortened by 3 bases and J by 6 bases, with 8 bases between the two germline ends. Germline V gene data show CDR1 as SNHLY and CDR2 as FYNNEI. The CDR3 sequence is CASSEAESEAFF. In nucleotides, the CDR3 is TGTGCCAGCAGTGAGGCGGAGTCTGAAGCTTTCTTT. The full variable domain, its missing parts supplied by reference TRBV2 and TRBJ1-1, is EPEVTQTPSHQVTQMGQEVILRCVPISNHLYFYWYRQILGQKVEFLVSFYNNEISEKSEIFDDQFSVERPDGSNFTLKIRSTKLEDSAMYFCASSEAESEAFFGQGTRLTVV.

This clone is a singleton in its sample. This chain uses TRBV2 with TRBJ2-7; the D gene is possibly TRBD2 (5 bases). Per the germline V gene, CDR1 is SNHLY and CDR2 is FYNNEI. The CDR3 sequence is 15 residues long. Trimming removed 7 bases at V and 0 bases at J, with 16 bases between. In DNA, the CDR3 is TGTGCCAGCACCTACGGAGTAGCGAGCTCCTACGAGCAGTACTTC. Its protein is CASTYGVASSYEQYF.

V gene TRBV6-1 combines with J gene TRBJ2-7, with D perhaps given as TRBD1 or TRBD2 (5 bases each). V shed 6 bases and J shed 1 base, with 16 bases lying between them. The CDR3 extends over 15 amino acids. CDR1 and CDR2 from the germline V gene are MNHNS and SASEGT. The CDR3 nucleotides read TGTGCCAGCAGCAGCCGGGACGGTGAGTCCTACGAGCAGTACTTC. As protein: CASSSRDGESYEQYF.

This clone has a handful of counts. The V and J genes are TRBV11-2 and TRBJ2-7; D is possibly TRBD1 (5 bases). CDR3 length equals 13 residues. Germline CDR1 and CDR2: SGHAT and FQNNGV. Trimming stripped 5 bases from V and 4 bases from J, with 12 bases between. The CDR3 bases are TGTGCCAGCAGCAGGGGAATCGAATACGAGCAGTACTTC. It is translated as CASSRGIEYEQYF.

The chain has TRBV5-1 and TRBJ1-2; D may be TRBD1 (6 bases). V shed 4 bases and J shed 5 bases, with 18 bases lying between them. CDR1 is SGHRS, CDR2 YFSETQ, per germline. CDR3 size: 15 residues. For the CDR3, the DNA is TGCGCCAGCAGCACGGGACAAGGAGACCCGTATGGCTACACCTTC. Its protein is CASSTGQGDPYGYTF. Complete variable domain (other parts from reference TRBV5-1 and TRBJ1-2): KAGVTQTPRYLIKTRGQQVTLSCSPISGHRSVSWYQQTPGQGLQFLFEYFSETQRNKGNFPGRFSGRQFSNSRSEMNVSTLELGDSALYLCASSTGQGDPYGYTFGSGTRLTVV.

This clone was counted a few times. The V gene is TRBV30, the J gene TRBJ1-1; D remains unclear. In germline, CDR1 is GTSNPN, CDR2 SVGIG (reference sequence). V was clipped by 4 bases and J by 5 bases, with 11 bases between them. The CDR3 covers 12 residues. CDR3 bases: TGTGCCTGGAACACTTGGGGAACTGAAGCTTTCTTT. It encodes CAWNTWGTEAFF. Together with reference TRBV30 and TRBJ1-1, the CDR3 gives the full variable domain: SQTIHQWPATLVQPVGSPLSLECTVEGTSNPNLYWYRQAAGRGLQLLFYSVGIGQISSEVPQNLSASRPQDRQFILSSKKLLLSDSGFYLCAWNTWGTEAFFGQGTRLTVV.

The chain joins TRBV29-1 to TRBJ2-1, with D perhaps TRBD1 (6 bases). V was clipped by 0 bases and J by 4 bases, with 16 bases between them. The length of the CDR3 is 16 residues. Germline V lookup: CDR1 SQVTM, CDR2 ANQGSEA. The CDR3 DNA sequence: TGCAGCGTTGAAGATGACGCGCAGGGGAGATACAATGAGCAGTTCTTC. Translation gives CSVEDDAQGRYNEQFF.

V is TRBV5-4 and J is TRBJ2-7; D might be TRBD1 (5 bases). Germline V gene data show CDR1 as SGHNT and CDR2 as YYREEE (reference sequence). This CDR3 has 13 residues. Deletions cut 0 bases from V and 7 bases from J, with 11 bases between. CDR3 amino acids: CASSLEPGMEQYF. The CDR3 bases are TGTGCCAGCAGCTTGGAGCCAGGGATGGAGCAGTACTTC.

Notes on this clone: A much larger clonotype is one base distant, so this may be a read error. This sequence joins TRBV29-1 and TRBJ1-4, with 8 bases aligning to TRBD1. This CDR3 is built from 12 residues. Germline V gives CDR1 SQVTM, CDR2 ANQGSEA. This CDR3 is CSVQGADEKLLF. The CDR3 DNA follows: TGCAGCGTTCAGGGGGCAGATGAAAAACTGCTTTTT. The complete variable domain, with remaining parts taken from reference TRBV29-1 and TRBJ1-4, reads SAVISQKPSRDICQRGTSLTIQCQVDSQVTMMFWYRQQPGQSLTLIATANQGSEATYESGFVIDKFPISRPNLTFSTLTVSNMSPEDSSIYLCSVQGADEKLLFGSGTQLSVL.

The chain combines TRBV7-3 with TRBJ2-7; D gene uncertain. In germline, CDR1 is SGHTA, CDR2 FQGTGA. The CDR3 runs to 13 residues. Trimming removed 9 bases at V and 1 base at J, with 13 bases between. CDR3 DNA: TGTGCCAGTTCCCACCCCCCGTCCTACGAGCAGTACTTC. This gives the protein CASSHPPSYEQYF.

The genes are TRBV11-3 and TRBJ2-2, with D possibly TRBD2 on 6 matching bases. This CDR3 comprises 17 residues. Trimming removed 5 bases at V and 10 bases at J, with 26 bases between. Germline V gene lookup returns CDR1 SGHNT and CDR2 YENEEA. The CDR3 protein is CASSQRRGGGVLEELFF. The CDR3 region has the DNA TGTGCCAGCAGCCAAAGGAGGGGCGGAGGGGTCCTTGAGGAGCTGTTTTTT.

This clone was seen only once. The CDR3 loop reads CASSLGPSPGETQYF. The CDR3 DNA reads TGTGCCAGCAGCTTAGGTCCAAGCCCCGGGGAGACCCAGTACTTC. The V and J genes are TRBV11-2 and TRBJ2-5; D call uncertain. This CDR3 region has 15 residues. CDR1 is SGHAT and CDR2 is FQNNGV in the germline V gene. Trimming left V 1 base short and J 5 bases short, with 14 bases between.

The chain uses TRBV10-3 and TRBJ1-1; D is unresolved. V lost 4 bases and J lost 6, with 12 bases in between. Germline CDR1 reads ENHRY; CDR2 reads SYGVKD. This CDR3 has 13 amino acids. CDR3: CAISVDLRAEAFF. For the CDR3, the DNA is TGTGCCATCAGTGTTGATTTGAGAGCTGAAGCTTTCTTT.

As DNA, the CDR3 is TGTGCCAGCAGCGCTGCCGAGGGGGCCCCCGGAGATACGCAGTATTTT. Translating gives CASSAAEGAPGDTQYF. The J gene is TRBJ2-3, the V gene TRBV11-3; 7 bases align to TRBD1. The CDR3 is made up of 16 amino acids. Germline V gene sequence: CDR1 SGHNT, CDR2 YENEEA. With V trimmed by 5 bases and J by 5 bases, 13 bases remained unmatched. The complete variable domain, with remaining parts taken from reference TRBV11-3 and TRBJ2-3, reads EAGVVQSPRYKIIEKKQPVAFWCNPISGHNTLYWYLQNLGQGPELLIRYENEEAVDDSQLPKDRFSAERLKGVDSTLKIQPAELGDSAVYLCASSAAEGAPGDTQYFGPGTRLTVL.

The chain links TRBV5-5 to TRBJ1-3; TRBD1 matches at 10 bases. The V gene's germline CDR1 is SGHKS and CDR2 YYEKEE (reference sequence). V was pared by 5 bases and J by 2 bases, with 13 bases of the junction left unmatched. The CDR3 is made up of 18 amino acids. The CDR3 sequence is CASSLYPGQGWTGNTIYF. The DNA for the CDR3 is TGTGCCAGCAGTTTGTATCCGGGACAGGGGTGGACTGGAAACACCATATATTTT.

Regarding this clone: The sample has other DNA sequences that encode this CDR3 too. The CDR3 is CASSPPGNTGELFF. In nucleotides, the CDR3 is TGTGCCAGCAGCCCCCCAGGGAACACCGGGGAGCTGTTTTTT. The rearrangement joins TRBV7-3 to TRBJ2-2; D gene uncertain. From germline, CDR1 is SGHTA and CDR2 FQGTGA. The CDR3 loop spans 14 amino acids. Trimming left V 5 bases short and J 1 base short, with 8 bases between.